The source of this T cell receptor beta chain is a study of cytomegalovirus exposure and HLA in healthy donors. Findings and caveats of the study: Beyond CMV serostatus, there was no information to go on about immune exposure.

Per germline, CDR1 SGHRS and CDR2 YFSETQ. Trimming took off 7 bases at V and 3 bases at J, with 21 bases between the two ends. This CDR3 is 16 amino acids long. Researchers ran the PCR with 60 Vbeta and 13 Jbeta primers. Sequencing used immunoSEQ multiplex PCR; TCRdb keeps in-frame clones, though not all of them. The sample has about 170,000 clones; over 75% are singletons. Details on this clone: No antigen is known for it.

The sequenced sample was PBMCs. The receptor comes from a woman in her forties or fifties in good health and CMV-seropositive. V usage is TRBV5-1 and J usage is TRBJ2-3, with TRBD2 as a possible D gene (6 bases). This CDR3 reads CASAVLPSGLTDTQYF. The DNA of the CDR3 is TGCGCCAGCGCTGTTTTACCCAGCGGGTTGACAGATACGCAGTATTTT.